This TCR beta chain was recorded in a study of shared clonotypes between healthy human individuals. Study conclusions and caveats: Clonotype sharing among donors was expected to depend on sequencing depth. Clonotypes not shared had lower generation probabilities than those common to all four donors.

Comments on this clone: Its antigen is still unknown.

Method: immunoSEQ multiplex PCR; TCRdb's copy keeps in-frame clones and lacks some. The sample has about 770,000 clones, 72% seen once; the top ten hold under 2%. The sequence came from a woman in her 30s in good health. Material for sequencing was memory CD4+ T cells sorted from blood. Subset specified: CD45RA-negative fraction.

Written as DNA, the CDR3 is TGTGCCAGCAAAACCTTTGGGGTGAACACTGAAGCTTTCTTT. Amino acid sequence: CASKTFGVNTEAFF. The chain joins TRBV2 to TRBJ1-1; unclear D gene. CDR3 length: 14 residues. V lost 7 bases, J lost 0 bases, and 12 bases lay in between. In germline, CDR1 is SNHLY, CDR2 FYNNEI.